This entry lists 3 T cell receptor beta chains sequenced from one sample in a study of T cell changes during pregnancy in multiple sclerosis. The protocol was immunoSEQ multiplex PCR, while the TCRdb copy is restricted to in-frame clones and leaves out a portion. The sample shows about 130,000 clones, 90% to 98% of them seen only once. The source material was peripheral blood, sampled after pregnancy. The receptors here all came from a female donor with multiple sclerosis, enrolled in a pregnancy study.

The V and J genes are TRBV5-4 and TRBJ1-2, with 8 bases aligning to TRBD1. Germline CDR1 and CDR2: SGHNT and YYREEE (reference sequence). The CDR3 sequence is 15 residues long. V trimming: 0 bases; J trimming: 4 bases; junction bases outside the gene matches: 5. CDR3 loop: CASSLAGGAGYGYTF. CDR3 nucleotides: TGTGCCAGCAGCTTGGCAGGGGGCGCTGGCTATGGCTACACCTTC.

CDR3 sequence reads: CAWSSGLAGGGADTQYF. In DNA, the CDR3 is TGTGCCTGGAGTTCCGGACTAGCGGGAGGGGGGGCAGATACGCAGTATTTT. The chain combines TRBV30 with TRBJ2-3; 15 nucleotides line up with TRBD2. V lost 2 bases and J lost 4; bases outside the gene matches: 7. The germline V gene has CDR1 GTSNPN and CDR2 SVGIG (reference sequence). The CDR3 spans 17 residues.

The chain is built from TRBV9 and TRBJ2-7; perhaps TRBD1 as D (6 bases). Germline assignment: CDR1 SGDLS and CDR2 YYNGEE. The ends were cut back, 4 bases at V and 2 bases at J, with 19 bases in the middle. The CDR3 is made up of 16 amino acids. DNA of the CDR3: TGTGCCAGCAGCCCCACATTGGGGGCAGGGGCCTACGAGCAGTACTTC. It encodes CASSPTLGAGAYEQYF.